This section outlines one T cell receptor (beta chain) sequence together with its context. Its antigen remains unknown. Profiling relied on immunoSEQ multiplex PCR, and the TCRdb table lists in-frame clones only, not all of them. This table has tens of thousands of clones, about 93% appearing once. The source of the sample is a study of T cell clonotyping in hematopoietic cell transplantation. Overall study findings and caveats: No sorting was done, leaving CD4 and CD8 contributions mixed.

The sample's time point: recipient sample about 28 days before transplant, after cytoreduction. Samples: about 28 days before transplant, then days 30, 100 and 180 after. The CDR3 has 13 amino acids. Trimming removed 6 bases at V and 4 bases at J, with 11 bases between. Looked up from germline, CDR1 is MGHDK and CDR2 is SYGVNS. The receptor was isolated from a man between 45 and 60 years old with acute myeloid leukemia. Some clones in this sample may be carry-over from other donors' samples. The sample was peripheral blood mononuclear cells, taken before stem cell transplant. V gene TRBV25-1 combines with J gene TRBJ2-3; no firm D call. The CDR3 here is CASSLLRPDTQYF. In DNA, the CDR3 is TGTGCCAGCAGCCTGCTTAGGCCAGATACGCAGTATTTT. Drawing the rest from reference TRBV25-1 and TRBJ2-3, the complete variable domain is EADIYQTPRYLVIGTGKKITLECSQTMGHDKMYWYQQDPGMELHLIHYSYGVNSTEKGDLSSESTVSRIRTEHFPLTLESARPSHTSQYLCASSLLRPDTQYFGPGTRLTVL.